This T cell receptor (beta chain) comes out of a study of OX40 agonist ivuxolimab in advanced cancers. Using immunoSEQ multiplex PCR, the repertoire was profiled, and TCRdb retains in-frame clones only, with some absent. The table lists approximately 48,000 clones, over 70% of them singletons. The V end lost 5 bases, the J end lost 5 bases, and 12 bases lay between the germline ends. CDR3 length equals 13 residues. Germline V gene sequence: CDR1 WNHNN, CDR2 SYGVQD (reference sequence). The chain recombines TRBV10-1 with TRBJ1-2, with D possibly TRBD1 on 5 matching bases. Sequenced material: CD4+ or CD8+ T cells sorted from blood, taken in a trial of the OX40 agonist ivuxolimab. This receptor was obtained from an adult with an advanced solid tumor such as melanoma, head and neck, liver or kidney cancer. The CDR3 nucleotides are TGCGCCAGCAGTCCCGGGACGGCGTATGGCTACACCTTC. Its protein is CASSPGTAYGYTF.